A selection of T cell receptor beta chains follows, all from one sample in a study of blood T cell repertoires in COVID-19. Assay used: immunoSEQ multiplex PCR; TCRdb lists only in-frame clones, some missing. The sample records some 490,000 clones, about 85% being singletons. Source material: PBMCs or T cells enriched from blood (not recorded which). The receptors here all came from a woman in her fifties or sixties who had recovered from COVID-19. Both conserved end residues are part of each CDR3. Each record gives: J gene, D gene, clone size, V gene, CDR3 length, CDR3 DNA, CDR3 protein. The D gene is left open where the match is weak. Clone sizes are given selectively: once, few, many, or a class where the clone is expanded.

j_call: TRBJ1-6
d_call: -
clone_size: -
v_call: TRBV2
cdr3_length: 15
cdr3_nt: TGTGCCAGCAGCTCCGAATGGACAGCGAATTCACCCCTCCACTTT
cdr3_aa: CASSSEWTANSPLHF

j_call: TRBJ1-3
d_call: -
clone_size: -
v_call: TRBV6-5
cdr3_length: 12
cdr3_nt: TGTGCCAGCAGTCCCCCCCAGGGCCCGATATATTTT
cdr3_aa: CASSPPQGPIYF

j_call: TRBJ1-2
d_call: -
clone_size: -
v_call: TRBV4-1
cdr3_length: 16
cdr3_nt: TGCGCCAGCAGCCAGTATACAGGGTCCGCTAACTATGGCTACACCTTC
cdr3_aa: CASSQYTGSANYGYTF

j_call: TRBJ1-2
d_call: TRBD1
clone_size: -
v_call: TRBV6-5
cdr3_length: 14
cdr3_nt: TGTGCCAGCAGTTACGTAGGGACAGACGATGGCTACACCTTC
cdr3_aa: CASSYVGTDDGYTF

j_call: TRBJ1-1
d_call: -
clone_size: -
v_call: TRBV7-8
cdr3_length: 16
cdr3_nt: TGTGCCAGCAGCTTCGGTGGGGGGAATCTGAACACTGAAGCTTTCTTT
cdr3_aa: CASSFGGGNLNTEAFF

j_call: TRBJ2-4
d_call: -
clone_size: -
v_call: TRBV7-2
cdr3_length: 16
cdr3_nt: TGTGCCAGCAGCTCGACAGGGGCCGCGGGGGAAAACATTCAGTACTTC
cdr3_aa: CASSSTGAAGENIQYF

j_call: TRBJ2-6
d_call: TRBD2
clone_size: -
v_call: TRBV7-2
cdr3_length: 19
cdr3_nt: TGTGCCAGCAGCGTAATTCAGGGACTATATTTCTCTGGGGCCAACGTCCTGACTTTC
cdr3_aa: CASSVIQGLYFSGANVLTF

j_call: TRBJ2-3
d_call: TRBD2
clone_size: -
v_call: TRBV5-1
cdr3_length: 15
cdr3_nt: TGCGCCAGCAGCTACGACGGGGGGGCCTTGGATACGCAGTATTTT
cdr3_aa: CASSYDGGALDTQYF

j_call: TRBJ1-1
d_call: -
clone_size: -
v_call: TRBV6-5
cdr3_length: 14
cdr3_nt: TGTGCCAGCAGCCCACAGGGATGGAACACTGAAGCTTTCTTT
cdr3_aa: CASSPQGWNTEAFF

j_call: TRBJ2-1
d_call: -
clone_size: -
v_call: TRBV18
cdr3_length: 15
cdr3_nt: TGTGCCAGCTCACGGAGCGGTAGCGAGGGGGATGAGCAGTTCTTC
cdr3_aa: CASSRSGSEGDEQFF

j_call: TRBJ2-1
d_call: -
clone_size: once
v_call: TRBV6-1
cdr3_length: 15
cdr3_nt: TGTGCCAGCAGTGAACAAAGCTTCTCCTACAATGAGCAGTTCTTC
cdr3_aa: CASSEQSFSYNEQFF

j_call: TRBJ2-2
d_call: -
clone_size: -
v_call: TRBV5-1
cdr3_length: 14
cdr3_nt: TGCGCCAGCAGCCTACGGACTAACACCGGGGAGCTGTTTTTT
cdr3_aa: CASSLRTNTGELFF

j_call: TRBJ1-2
d_call: TRBD1
clone_size: -
v_call: TRBV6-5
cdr3_length: 14
cdr3_nt: TGTGCCAGCAGTTACTTGACAGGGGAGGGTGGCTACACCTTC
cdr3_aa: CASSYLTGEGGYTF

j_call: TRBJ1-2
d_call: TRBD1
clone_size: -
v_call: TRBV6-5
cdr3_length: 13
cdr3_nt: TGTGCCAGCAGGCCAACAGGGGTCTATGGCTACACCTTC
cdr3_aa: CASRPTGVYGYTF

j_call: TRBJ1-2
d_call: -
clone_size: -
v_call: TRBV4-2
cdr3_length: 15
cdr3_nt: TGTGCCAGCAGCCAAGTCTTAGGTCCCGGGACAAGCTACACCTTC
cdr3_aa: CASSQVLGPGTSYTF

j_call: TRBJ2-3
d_call: -
clone_size: -
v_call: TRBV5-1
cdr3_length: 17
cdr3_nt: TGCGCCAGCAGCTTGGGGGCGGGGCAAGCAGGCACAGATACGCAGTATTTT
cdr3_aa: CASSLGAGQAGTDTQYF

j_call: TRBJ2-7
d_call: TRBD1
clone_size: -
v_call: TRBV9
cdr3_length: 15
cdr3_nt: TGTGCCAGCAGCACAGACGGGGGACAGGGCTACGAGCAGTACTTC
cdr3_aa: CASSTDGGQGYEQYF

j_call: TRBJ1-6
d_call: -
clone_size: -
v_call: TRBV2
cdr3_length: 12
cdr3_nt: TGTGCCAGCACAGGGGCAAATTCACCCCTCCACTTT
cdr3_aa: CASTGANSPLHF

j_call: TRBJ2-7
d_call: TRBD2
clone_size: -
v_call: TRBV27
cdr3_length: 17
cdr3_nt: TGTGCCAGCAGTTTCACCCCCGCCGGGACTACCTCCTACGAGCAGTACTTC
cdr3_aa: CASSFTPAGTTSYEQYF

j_call: TRBJ1-2
d_call: -
clone_size: -
v_call: TRBV5-5
cdr3_length: 12
cdr3_nt: TGTGCTTCCAGCACAGATAGCTATGGCTACACCTTC
cdr3_aa: CASSTDSYGYTF

j_call: TRBJ2-5
d_call: -
clone_size: once
v_call: TRBV9
cdr3_length: 16
cdr3_nt: TGTGCCAGCAGCGTAAAATCTACGCGCTCTCAAGAGACCCAGTACTTC
cdr3_aa: CASSVKSTRSQETQYF

j_call: TRBJ2-2
d_call: -
clone_size: -
v_call: TRBV2
cdr3_length: 16
cdr3_nt: TGTGCCAGCAGCACAGGCACCGCGCTCGACACCGGGGAGCTGTTTTTT
cdr3_aa: CASSTGTALDTGELFF